The following is a T cell receptor (beta chain) sequence with its context. Its antigen is unknown. A junction boundary mismatches the germline segment, possibly from a read error. This record comes from a study of T cells in localized non-small cell lung cancer. Study-level points and caveats: Analysis by sequencing included only one tumor region, so heterogeneity remains possible. With higher T cell density in blood came longer overall survival. The study detected a median around 57 of the top 100 tumor clones in adjacent lung. Among the tissues sampled, uninvolved adjacent lung had the highest T cell clonality, above tumor.

The CDR3 spans 13 residues. The germline CDR1 and CDR2 sequences are GTSNPN and SVGIG (reference sequence). Method: immunoSEQ multiplex PCR; TCRdb's copy keeps in-frame clones and lacks some. Here the sample spans fewer than 40,000 clones, about 85% being singletons. The rearrangement uses TRBV30 and TRBJ1-3; D is unclear. Sequenced here: peripheral blood mononuclear cells, sampled before any cancer treatment. This TCR derives from a man aged 35-69 years with stage III lung adenocarcinoma. CDR3 protein: CAWTGGPGNTTYF. DNA for the CDR3: TGTGCCTGGACTGGAGGGCCTGGAAACACCACATATTTT.